Listed here is a single T cell receptor (beta chain). The sample originates from a study of T-cell memory formation after mild COVID-19. TCRdb reprocessed the 5' RACE reads via MiXCR and lists one record per CDR3 protein. The sample lists roughly 370,000 distinct CDR3 sequences, about 16% occurring once. Trimming cost V 6 bases and J 10 bases, with 19 bases left between them. The CDR3 is 15 amino acids. Germline V lookup: CDR1 MNHEY, CDR2 SVGAGI. This receptor was taken from a man younger than 35 who had mild COVID-19 (a few samples of this study predate the infection). Cell type and time point are not known. Sequencing used PBMCs or a T cell subset sorted from them (not recorded which). V and J are TRBV6-5 and TRBJ1-6; tentative D call: TRBD1 (5 bases). The CDR3 bases are TGTGCCAGCAGCTTGACCGGGACCGCGGACTCACCCCTCCACTTT. Amino acid sequence: CASSLTGTADSPLHF.